The sequence of this TCR beta chain was determined in a study of T cell responses to AZD1222 COVID-19 vaccine. The table came from immunoSEQ multiplex PCR; TCRdb's copy has only in-frame clones and leaves some out. The sample lists fewer than 200,000 clones; approximately 92% were seen once. This CDR3 is 14 amino acids long. Germline V gene data show CDR1 as SEHNR and CDR2 as FQNEAQ (reference sequence). With 5 bases clipped from V and 5 bases from J, the junction kept 4 bases outside the gene matches. The rearrangement uses TRBV7-9 and TRBJ1-5, with 9 bases fitting TRBD1. This TCR derives from an adult in good health. The sample consisted of peripheral blood, taken on day 0 of AZD1222 vaccination. The CDR3 reads CASSGGQGHQPQHF. In DNA, the CDR3 is TGTGCCAGCAGCGGGGGACAGGGTCATCAGCCCCAGCATTTT.